The 30 T cell receptor beta chains below come from one sample, sequenced in a study of T cell responses to AZD1222 COVID-19 vaccine. TCRdb's table, derived via immunoSEQ multiplex PCR, lists solely in-frame clones and lacks some. The repertoire consists of more than 70,000 clones, with roughly 85% occurring once and the leading ten covering 1.5%. The sequenced sample was peripheral blood, obtained on day 0 of AZD1222 vaccination. Receptors originate from an adult in good health.

The V call is TRBV10-3, the J call TRBJ1-4; no clear D gene. In germline, CDR1 is ENHRY, CDR2 SYGVKD. The CDR3 totals 13 residues. V dropped 6 bases and J dropped 5 bases, with 10 bases sitting between them. The CDR3: CAIRRVPNEKLFF. The CDR3, as DNA: TGTGCCATCAGGAGGGTACCAAATGAAAAACTGTTTTTT.

This chain connects TRBV7-8 to TRBJ1-2; weak D call: TRBD1 (6 bases). This CDR3 region has 15 residues. The germline gives CDR1 SGHVS, CDR2 FQNEAQ. V dropped 1 base and J dropped 4 bases, with 13 bases sitting between them. CDR3 DNA: TGTGCCAGCAGCTTAGGGCTACAGGGAGGCTATGGCTACACCTTC. It is translated as CASSLGLQGGYGYTF.

This chain uses TRBV18 with TRBJ2-7; D unresolved. V was pared by 6 bases and J by 0 bases, with 12 bases between. The CDR3 consists of 14 residues. Per the germline V gene, CDR1 is KGHSH and CDR2 is LQKENI. In DNA form, the CDR3 reads TGTGCCAGCTCCCCTAAAGGGTTCTCCTACGAGCAGTACTTC. Amino acid sequence: CASSPKGFSYEQYF.

The rearrangement joins TRBV11-2 to TRBJ2-1; tentatively, D is TRBD1 (6 bases). The CDR3 is 16 residues long. The germline gives CDR1 SGHAT, CDR2 FQNNGV. Trimming pared 1 base from V and 0 bases from J, leaving 10 bases between. For the CDR3, the DNA is TGTGCCAGCAGCTTAGGGCAGGGGAGCTCCTACAATGAGCAGTTCTTC. Amino acids: CASSLGQGSSYNEQFF.

This rearrangement joins TRBV5-6 to TRBJ1-2; 7 bases match TRBD1. With V trimmed by 5 bases and J by 4 bases, 5 bases remained unmatched. Germline CDR1 and CDR2: SGHDT and YYEEEE. This CDR3 comprises 13 residues. The CDR3 reads CASSRQGVYGYTF. The DNA for the CDR3 is TGTGCCAGCAGTAGACAGGGAGTCTATGGCTACACCTTC.

V and J are TRBV19 and TRBJ2-7; 9 positions match TRBD1. The CDR3 has 14 residues. CDR1 is LNHDA and CDR2 is SQIVND in the germline V gene (reference sequence). V trimming: 5 bases; J trimming: 6 bases; junction bases outside the gene matches: 8. The CDR3 DNA reads as TGTGCCAGTAGTGTGGGACAGGGCGCGTCCGAGCAGTACTTC. This codes for CASSVGQGASEQYF.

The CDR3, as DNA: TGTGCCTGGAGTGGACAGGGTCACGAGCAGTACTTC. This translates into CAWSGQGHEQYF. The chain joins TRBV30 to TRBJ2-7; TRBD1 matches at 7 bases. Trimming at V came to 1 base and at J to 5 bases, leaving 2 bases not matched to a gene. The CDR3 runs to 12 residues. Germline V gene sequence: CDR1 GTSNPN, CDR2 SVGIG (reference sequence).

The J gene is TRBJ1-2, the V gene TRBV19; the D is unclear. The CDR3 is 15 residues long. V shed 7 bases and J shed 2 bases, with 17 bases lying between them. Germline V CDR1 and CDR2: LNHDA, SQIVND (reference sequence). CDR3 nucleotide sequence: TGTGCCAGTACCCTTTTTGGCCAGGCGAACTATGGCTACACCTTC. Its protein is CASTLFGQANYGYTF.

The chain joins TRBV6-5 to TRBJ2-1; D is tentatively TRBD1 or TRBD2 (5 bases each). Germline CDR1 and CDR2: MNHEY and SVGAGI. The CDR3 length is 14 residues. V lost 0 bases, J lost 7 bases, and 10 bases lay in between. CDR3 nucleotides: TGTGCCAGCAGTTACTCGACTGGGGGAAATGAGCAGTTCTTC. Protein sequence: CASSYSTGGNEQFF.

This clone was detected a few times. The J gene is TRBJ2-7, the V gene TRBV12-5; D is unresolved. V was pared by 7 bases and J by 1 base, with 5 bases between. Germline loops: CDR1 LGHNT, CDR2 FRNRAP. This CDR3 comprises 11 residues. The CDR3 DNA reads TGTGCTAGTGCCAGTTCCTACGAGCAGTACTTC. The encoded protein is CASASSYEQYF.

V and J are TRBV19 and TRBJ2-1, with TRBD2 matching over 13 bases. J gave up 9 bases and V 3 bases, and 5 bases lay outside the gene matches. The CDR3 length is 15 residues. Per the germline V gene, CDR1 is LNHDA and CDR2 is SQIVND (reference sequence). DNA of the CDR3: TGTGCCAGTAGTATGACTAGCGGGAGGTCAAGTGAGCAGTTCTTC. Its protein product is CASSMTSGRSSEQFF.

This chain connects TRBV7-9 to TRBJ2-3, with 7 bases matching TRBD1. The CDR3 loop spans 14 amino acids. The ends lost 3 bases at V and 4 bases at J; junction bases unmatched: 4. Germline V gene data show CDR1 as SEHNR and CDR2 as FQNEAQ (reference sequence). CDR3 protein: CASSLQTGSDTQYF. Written as DNA, the CDR3 is TGTGCCAGCAGCTTGCAGACAGGGTCAGATACGCAGTATTTT.

The chain's CDR3 is CASSPGQVNSPLHF. The CDR3 DNA sequence: TGTGCCAGCTCACCGGGACAGGTCAATTCACCCCTCCACTTT. This chain links TRBV18 with TRBJ1-6, with 8 bases identical to TRBD1. Germline CDR1 is KGHSH and CDR2 is LQKENI. The J segment lost 7 bases and the V segment lost 3 bases, leaving 2 bases of the junction unmatched. CDR3 size: 14 residues. Combining the CDR3 with reference TRBV18 and TRBJ1-6 gives the whole variable domain NAGVMQNPRHLVRRRGQEARLRCSPMKGHSHVYWYRQLPEEGLKFMVYLQKENIIDESGMPKERFSAEFPKEGPSILRIQQVVRGDSAAYFCASSPGQVNSPLHFGNGTRLTVT.

The chain couples TRBV7-9 to TRBJ1-2, with D perhaps matching TRBD1 (6 bases). With 3 bases removed from V and 2 bases from J, the gap between germline ends came to 13 bases. The V gene's germline CDR1 is SEHNR and CDR2 FQNEAQ (reference sequence). The length of the CDR3 is 15 residues. DNA of the CDR3: TGTGCCAGCAGCTTTACAGGGTTAACAAACTATGGCTACACCTTC. It translates to CASSFTGLTNYGYTF.

The J gene is TRBJ2-1, the V gene TRBV10-1; 8 nucleotides agree with TRBD2. The CDR3 contains 17 residues. V lost 0 bases, J lost 4 bases, and 8 bases stayed unmatched. Germline V CDR1 and CDR2: WNHNN, SYGVQD (reference sequence). The CDR3 loop is CASSESGGSGIYNEQFF. The CDR3, as DNA: TGCGCCAGCAGTGAGTCGGGGGGTAGCGGGATATACAATGAGCAGTTCTTC.

This clone showed up just once. The chain links TRBV10-3 to TRBJ1-2; the match to TRBD1 covers 9 bases. The CDR3 totals 16 residues. J was trimmed by 2 bases and V by 7 bases; bases with no gene match: 11. Germline CDR1 ENHRY, CDR2 SYGVKD. The CDR3 sequence is CAITPGQGLINYGYTF. The CDR3 nucleotides are TGTGCCATCACGCCGGGACAGGGTCTGATCAACTATGGCTACACCTTC.

The rearrangement links TRBV10-2 to TRBJ1-2; no clear D gene. Germline-derived CDR1 and CDR2 are WSHSY and SAAADI. This CDR3 spans 13 amino acids. Trimming pared 6 bases from V and 0 bases from J, leaving 8 bases between. The CDR3 reads CASRTSANYGYTF. The CDR3 region has the DNA TGCGCCAGCAGAACTTCAGCTAACTATGGCTACACCTTC.

This clone has only one observation. The rearrangement joins TRBV9 to TRBJ2-6; D perhaps matches TRBD2 (5 bases). The V and J ends lost 4 bases and 3 bases respectively, with 17 bases between them. The CDR3 is 17 residues long. Germline V gene data show CDR1 as SGDLS and CDR2 as YYNGEE. The CDR3 protein is CASSPRRPEHGANVLTF. CDR3 in DNA: TGTGCCAGCAGCCCCCGGAGGCCTGAACATGGGGCCAACGTCCTGACTTTC.

V and J are TRBV7-9 and TRBJ2-1, with 15 bases lining up with TRBD2. There are 17 residues in the CDR3. The germline V gene encodes CDR1 SEHNR and CDR2 FQNEAQ (reference sequence). After removal of 6 bases from V and 8 bases from J, the junction contained 11 bases not matched to a gene. Here the CDR3 DNA reads TGTGCCAGCAGAAATTGGACTAGCGGGAGGGGTTTTGATGAGCAGTTCTTC. It encodes CASRNWTSGRGFDEQFF.

This sequence joins TRBV18 and TRBJ2-7; D perhaps matches TRBD1 (6 bases). CDR1 KGHSH and CDR2 LQKENI come from the germline V gene. CDR3 length: 14 amino acids. The V end was cut by 1 base, the J end by 5 bases, with 12 bases between. The CDR3 DNA reads TGTGCCAGCTCACCACTAAAAACAGGGAACGAGCAGTACTTC. It translates to CASSPLKTGNEQYF.

This clone came up a few times. The chain employs TRBV3-1 (or the pseudogene TRBV3-2) and TRBJ2-7, with D possibly called TRBD1 or TRBD2 (5 bases each). V lost 10 bases and J lost 2, with 15 bases in between. CDR1 is LGHDT and CDR2 is YNNKEL in the germline V gene (reference sequence). The CDR3 is 13 amino acids. CDR3 bases: TGTGCCACTGGGGGTAGCGAGACCTACGAGCAGTACTTC. Protein sequence: CATGGSETYEQYF.

The rearrangement joins TRBV7-6 to TRBJ1-1; perhaps TRBD1 as D (5 bases). The CDR3 is made up of 13 amino acids. Looked up from germline, CDR1 is SGHVS and CDR2 is FNYEAQ. V was trimmed by 5 bases and J by 3 bases, leaving 10 bases between them. The CDR3 sequence is CASSPGLHTEAFF. The CDR3 coding sequence is TGTGCCAGCAGCCCGGGACTTCACACTGAAGCTTTCTTT.

This rearrangement joins TRBV12-5 to TRBJ1-1; D perhaps matches TRBD1 (6 bases). The CDR3 is made up of 15 amino acids. V was cut by 4 bases and J by 5 bases, with 17 bases left in between. Germline V CDR1 and CDR2: LGHNT, FRNRAP. Here the CDR3 reads CASGSSGGRETEAFF. DNA for the CDR3: TGTGCTAGTGGTTCCTCTGGGGGCAGGGAGACTGAAGCTTTCTTT.

The CDR3 DNA reads TGCGCCAGCAGCCAAACCTCGACAGGCCCCCCGGTGGAGCAGTACTTC. Protein sequence: CASSQTSTGPPVEQYF. The V call is TRBV4-3, the J call TRBJ2-7; D is perhaps TRBD1 (6 bases). Germline loops: CDR1 LGHNA, CDR2 YSLEER. The V and J ends lost 2 bases and 7 bases respectively, with 21 bases between them. This CDR3 spans 16 amino acids.

The chain is built from TRBV10-3 and TRBJ1-2, with 10 bases matching TRBD1. V shed 5 bases, J shed 3 bases, and the junction held 6 bases outside the gene matches. Germline V gene data show CDR1 as ENHRY and CDR2 as SYGVKD. The CDR3 covers 15 residues. This chain's CDR3 is CAISSRDRGHYGYTF. The CDR3 DNA reads as TGTGCCATCAGTAGCCGGGACAGGGGACACTATGGCTACACCTTC.

This clone was counted once. This chain uses TRBV7-2 with TRBJ2-1; maybe TRBD1 (6 bases). Germline CDR1 reads SGHTA; CDR2 reads FQGNSA. The V and J ends lost 8 bases and 4 bases respectively, with 12 bases between them. The CDR3 is made up of 13 amino acids. In DNA, the CDR3 is TGTGCCAGCTCCTGGGACAAGTACAATGAGCAGTTCTTC. Its protein is CASSWDKYNEQFF.

There are a few counts of this clone. The chain employs TRBV5-8 and TRBJ1-4; D unclear. Trimming left V 0 bases short and J 0 bases short, with 9 bases between. The CDR3 contains 16 residues. Germline V gives CDR1 SGHTS, CDR2 YDEGEE. The CDR3 sequence is CASSLGAGPTNEKLFF. The CDR3, as DNA: TGTGCCAGCAGCTTGGGAGCAGGCCCAACTAATGAAAAACTGTTTTTT.

The V gene is TRBV14, the J gene TRBJ1-1; D is possibly TRBD1 (6 bases). The CDR3 has 13 residues. CDR1 and CDR2 (germline): SGHDN, FVKESK. V was clipped by 3 bases and J by 6 bases, with 11 bases between them. The CDR3 sequence is CASSQAGVSEAFF. CDR3 sequence (DNA): TGTGCCAGCAGCCAGGCAGGGGTTTCTGAAGCTTTCTTT.

J is TRBJ2-5 and V is TRBV30; the match to TRBD2 covers 11 bases. V lost 6 bases, J lost 5 bases, and 8 bases stayed unmatched. Germline V gives CDR1 GTSNPN, CDR2 SVGIG (reference sequence). The CDR3 has 14 amino acids. CDR3 sequence reads: CACTSGSFWETQYF. CDR3 bases: TGTGCCTGTACTAGCGGGAGTTTCTGGGAGACCCAGTACTTC.

The V gene is TRBV7-9, the J gene TRBJ1-1; 7 bases line up with TRBD1. Germline-derived CDR1 and CDR2 are SEHNR and FQNEAQ (reference sequence). V lost 3 bases, J lost 5 bases, and 6 bases stayed unmatched. The CDR3 covers 14 residues. The CDR3 DNA follows: TGTGCCAGCAGCTTGACGACAGGGCAGACTGAAGCTTTCTTT. Its protein is CASSLTTGQTEAFF.